This entry is about one T cell receptor beta chain. This clone's antigen is unknown. No clone much larger than this one lies a single base away; base qualities are absent. The CDR3 contains 14 residues, cysteine and phenylalanine counted. Solely the CDR3 DNA is kept, with 42 bases framed from the first base. V drops 6 bases and J drops 8 bases, leaving 19 bases in between. CDR1 and CDR2 are read off the germline V gene as MNHEY and SVGAGI. The entry originates in a study of blood T cell repertoires in COVID-19 (dated by TCRdb to about 2020). For context, the study as a whole: The collaborator samples originated in the United States, Italy and Spain and spanned the acute and convalescent phases of COVID-19. The prospective study material was composed of cDNA or gDNA derived from T cells, B-cell-depleted T cells, or PBMCs. The dataset comprised deeply sampled blood TCRbeta repertoires from subjects exposed to, actively infected with, or recovered from COVID-19. The repertoires were released in a freely available public database meant as a resource for research on the immune response to SARS-CoV-2. The samples were drawn from the first 160 participants of the ongoing ImmuneRACE study and from roughly 1,300 subjects provided by 6 global collaborators. Sample metadata almost always included a de-identified subject ID, COVID-19 status, age in years and sex. Where available, HLA class I and class II types were obtained from metadata supplied by the sample provider rather than from assay-based typing.

One collaborating source in Seattle enrolled patients during active infection and followed them longitudinally through the course of disease. Collaborating institutions collected whole blood in K2EDTA tubes following their own protocols. For TCRbeta analysis, collaborators shipped samples in one of three forms: frozen whole blood, isolated PBMCs, or DNA extracted from either of those sample types. The immunoSEQ Assay, a bias-controlled multiplex PCR, was used to amplify TCRbeta CDR3 regions from genomic DNA. On the study's bioinformatics: Nucleated cell counts per sample were estimated from amplification of reference gene primers within the assay. Sequence reads were collapsed and filtered to measure the absolute abundance of every unique TCRbeta CDR3 rearrangement. Productive Simpson clonality was computed per sample as the square root of Simpson's diversity index over productive rearrangements. Sourced from immuneACCESS, this table was stored by TCRdb with only in-frame sequences that have V and J called. A share of the clones is absent; for the studies checked, an unresolved V gene accounts for under half, and the remainder has no known explanation. V and J calls and clone size come straight from that table; D and trimming were deduced from the DNA. The sample contains about 110,000 clones, 76% of them found a single time. The top ten constitute 6% to 6.5% of the sample.

Results and caveats for the whole study, not just this receptor: The amount of clinical and demographic metadata varied by source and participant and was provided uncurated.

The material sequenced was peripheral blood. The chain is made from TRBV6-5 and TRBJ1-2; the D gene remains uncertain. The sequence was obtained from an elderly man with COVID-19, enrolled during active disease. The DNA reads TGTGCCAGCAGGCCCGCCGCCGGGTCGGGAGGCTACACCTTC. Protein translation: CASRPAAGSGGYTF.